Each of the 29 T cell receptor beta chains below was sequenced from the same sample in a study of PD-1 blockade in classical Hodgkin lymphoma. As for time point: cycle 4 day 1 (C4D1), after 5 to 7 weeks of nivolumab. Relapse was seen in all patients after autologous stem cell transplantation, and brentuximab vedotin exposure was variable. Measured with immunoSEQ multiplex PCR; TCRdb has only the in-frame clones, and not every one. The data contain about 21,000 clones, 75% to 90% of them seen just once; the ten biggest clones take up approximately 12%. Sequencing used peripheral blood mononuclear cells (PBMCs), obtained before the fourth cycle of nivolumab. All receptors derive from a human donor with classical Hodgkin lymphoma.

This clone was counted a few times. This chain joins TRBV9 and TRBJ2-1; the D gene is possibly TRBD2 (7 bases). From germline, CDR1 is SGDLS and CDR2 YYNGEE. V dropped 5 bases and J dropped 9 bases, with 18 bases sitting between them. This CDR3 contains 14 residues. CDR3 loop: CASSRGGELGEQFF. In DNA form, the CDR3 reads TGTGCCAGCAGTCGAGGGGGGGAACTTGGTGAGCAGTTCTTC.

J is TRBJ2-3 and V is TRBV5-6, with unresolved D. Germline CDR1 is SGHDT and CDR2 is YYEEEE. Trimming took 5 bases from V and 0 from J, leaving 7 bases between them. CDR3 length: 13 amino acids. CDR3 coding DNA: TGTGCCAGCAGGGAAGTTAGCACAGATACGCAGTATTTT. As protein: CASREVSTDTQYF.

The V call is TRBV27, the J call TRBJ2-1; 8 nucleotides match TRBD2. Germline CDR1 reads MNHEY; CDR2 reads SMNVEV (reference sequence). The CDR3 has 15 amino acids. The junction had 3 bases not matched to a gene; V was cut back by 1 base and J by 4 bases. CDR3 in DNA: TGTGCCAGCAGTTTATGGGCTAGCGGGTACAATGAGCAGTTCTTC. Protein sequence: CASSLWASGYNEQFF.

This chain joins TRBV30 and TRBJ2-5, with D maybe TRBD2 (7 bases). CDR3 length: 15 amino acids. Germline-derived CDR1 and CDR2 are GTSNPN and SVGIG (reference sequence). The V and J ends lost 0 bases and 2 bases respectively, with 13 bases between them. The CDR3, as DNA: TGTGCCTGGAGTGTAGGGGGGGACGCTCAAGAGACCCAGTACTTC. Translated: CAWSVGGDAQETQYF. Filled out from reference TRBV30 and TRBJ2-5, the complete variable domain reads SQTIHQWPATLVQPVGSPLSLECTVEGTSNPNLYWYRQAAGRGLQLLFYSVGIGQISSEVPQNLSASRPQDRQFILSSKKLLLSDSGFYLCAWSVGGDAQETQYFGPGTRLLVL.

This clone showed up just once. CDR3 nucleotides: TGTGCCAGCAGCTTCCGGACCGCCGCAAAGCAGTTCTTC. Translated, it gives CASSFRTAAKQFF. J is TRBJ2-1 and V is TRBV9; D unclear. The CDR3 contains 13 residues. With 4 bases removed from V and 11 bases from J, the gap between germline ends came to 16 bases. Germline values: CDR1 SGDLS, CDR2 YYNGEE.

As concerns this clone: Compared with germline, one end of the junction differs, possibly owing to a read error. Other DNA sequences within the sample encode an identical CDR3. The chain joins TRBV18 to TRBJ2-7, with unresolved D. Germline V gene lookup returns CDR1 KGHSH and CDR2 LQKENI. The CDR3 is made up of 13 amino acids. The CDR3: CASYPQGVYEQYF. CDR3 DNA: TGTGCCAGCTACCCTCAAGGAGTTTACGAGCAGTACTTT.

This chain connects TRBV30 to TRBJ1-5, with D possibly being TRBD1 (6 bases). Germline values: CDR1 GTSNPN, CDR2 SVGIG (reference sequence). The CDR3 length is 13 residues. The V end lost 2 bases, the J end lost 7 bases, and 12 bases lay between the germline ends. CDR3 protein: CAWSSAGDQPQHF. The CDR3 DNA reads TGTGCCTGGAGTTCAGCAGGGGACCAGCCCCAGCATTTT.

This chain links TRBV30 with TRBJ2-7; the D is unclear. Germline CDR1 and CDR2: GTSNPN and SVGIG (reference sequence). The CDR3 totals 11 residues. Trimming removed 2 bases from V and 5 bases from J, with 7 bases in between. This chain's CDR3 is CAWSTGHEQYF. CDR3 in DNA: TGTGCCTGGAGTACCGGTCACGAGCAGTACTTC.

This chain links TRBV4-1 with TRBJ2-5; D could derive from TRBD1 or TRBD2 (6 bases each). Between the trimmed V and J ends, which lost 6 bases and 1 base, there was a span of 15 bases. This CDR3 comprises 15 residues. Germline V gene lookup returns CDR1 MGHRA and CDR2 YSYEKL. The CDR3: CASRRGVGGQETQYF. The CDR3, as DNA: TGCGCCAGCAGAAGGGGGGTGGGGGGCCAAGAGACCCAGTACTTC.

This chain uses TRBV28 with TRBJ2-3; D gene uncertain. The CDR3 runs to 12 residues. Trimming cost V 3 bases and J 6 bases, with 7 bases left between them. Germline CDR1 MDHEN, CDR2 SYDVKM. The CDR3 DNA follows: TGTGCCAGCAGTTTGGCGGCGGATACGCAGTATTTT. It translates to CASSLAADTQYF.

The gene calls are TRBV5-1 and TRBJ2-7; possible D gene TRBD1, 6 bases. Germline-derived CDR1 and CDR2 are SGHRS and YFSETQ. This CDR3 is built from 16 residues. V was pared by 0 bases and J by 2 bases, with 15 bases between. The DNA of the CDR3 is TGCGCCAGCAGCTTGGGGCGGATACGGGACACCTACGAGCAGTACTTC. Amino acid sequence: CASSLGRIRDTYEQYF.

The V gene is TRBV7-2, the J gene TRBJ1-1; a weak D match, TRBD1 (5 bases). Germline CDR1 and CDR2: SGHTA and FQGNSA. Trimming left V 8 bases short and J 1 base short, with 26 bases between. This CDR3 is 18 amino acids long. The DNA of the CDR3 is TGTGCCAGCCAGCTTGGCTTAGGGAAAGGGGTCGCGAACACTGAAGCTTTCTTT. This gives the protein CASQLGLGKGVANTEAFF.

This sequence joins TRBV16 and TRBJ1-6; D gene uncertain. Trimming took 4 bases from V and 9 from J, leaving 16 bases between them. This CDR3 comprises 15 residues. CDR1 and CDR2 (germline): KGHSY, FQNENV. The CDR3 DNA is TGTGCCAGCAGCCCCTCGTGGGTTACGAGTTCACCCCTCCACTTT. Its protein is CASSPSWVTSSPLHF. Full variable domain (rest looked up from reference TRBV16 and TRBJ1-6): GEEVAQTPKHLVRGEGQKAKLYCAPIKGHSYVFWYQQVLKNEFKFLISFQNENVFDETGMPKERFSAKCLPNSPCSLEIQATKLEDSAVYFCASSPSWVTSSPLHFGNGTRLTVT.

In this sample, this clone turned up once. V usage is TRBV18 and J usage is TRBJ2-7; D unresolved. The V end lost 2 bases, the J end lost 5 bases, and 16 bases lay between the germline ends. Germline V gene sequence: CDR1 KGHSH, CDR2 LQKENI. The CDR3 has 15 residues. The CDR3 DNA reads TGTGCCAGCTCACCAAGGCTATCCGCTTTTGACGAGCAGTACTTC. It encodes CASSPRLSAFDEQYF.

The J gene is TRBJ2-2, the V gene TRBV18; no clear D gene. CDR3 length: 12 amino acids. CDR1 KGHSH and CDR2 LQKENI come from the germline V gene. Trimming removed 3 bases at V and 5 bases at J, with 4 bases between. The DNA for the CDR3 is TGTGCCAGCTCACCCAGAACCGGGGAGCTGTTTTTT. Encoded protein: CASSPRTGELFF.

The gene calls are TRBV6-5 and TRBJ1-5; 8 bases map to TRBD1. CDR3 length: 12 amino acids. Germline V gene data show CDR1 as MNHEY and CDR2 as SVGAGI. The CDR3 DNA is TGTGCGACAGGGGAGGGCAATCAGCCCCAGCATTTT. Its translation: CATGEGNQPQHF.

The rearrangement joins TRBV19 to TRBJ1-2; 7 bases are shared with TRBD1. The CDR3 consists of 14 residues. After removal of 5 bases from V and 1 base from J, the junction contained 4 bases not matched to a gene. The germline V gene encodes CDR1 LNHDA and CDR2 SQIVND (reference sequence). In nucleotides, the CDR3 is TGTGCCAGTAGTCTCACAGGGGATAACTATGGCTACACCTTC. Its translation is CASSLTGDNYGYTF.

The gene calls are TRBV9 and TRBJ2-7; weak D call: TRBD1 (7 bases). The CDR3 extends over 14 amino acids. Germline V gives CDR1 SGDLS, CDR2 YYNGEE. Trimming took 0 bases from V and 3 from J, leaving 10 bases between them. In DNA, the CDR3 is TGTGCCAGCAGCGTAGGGAGGGGGCTCTACGAGCAGTACTTC. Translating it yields CASSVGRGLYEQYF.

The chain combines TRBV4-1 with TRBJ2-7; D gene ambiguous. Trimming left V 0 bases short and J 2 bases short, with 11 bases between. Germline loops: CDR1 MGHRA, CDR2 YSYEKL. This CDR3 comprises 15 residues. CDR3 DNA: TGCGCCAGCAGCCAAGAGGCCTTACAGACCTACGAGCAGTACTTC. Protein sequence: CASSQEALQTYEQYF.

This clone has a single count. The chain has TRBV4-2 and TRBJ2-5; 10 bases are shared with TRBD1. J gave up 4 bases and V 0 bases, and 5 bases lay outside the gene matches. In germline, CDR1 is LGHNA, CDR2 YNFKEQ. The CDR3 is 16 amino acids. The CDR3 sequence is CASSQERQGAGETQYF. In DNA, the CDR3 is TGTGCCAGCAGCCAAGAGAGACAGGGGGCAGGAGAGACCCAGTACTTC.

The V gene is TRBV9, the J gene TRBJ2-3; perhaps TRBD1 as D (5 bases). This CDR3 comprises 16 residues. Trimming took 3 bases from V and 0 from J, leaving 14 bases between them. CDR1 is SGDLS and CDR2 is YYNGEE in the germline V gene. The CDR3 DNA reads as TGTGCCAGCAGCGGAGGACGGACAACTAGCACAGATACGCAGTATTTT. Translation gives CASSGGRTTSTDTQYF.

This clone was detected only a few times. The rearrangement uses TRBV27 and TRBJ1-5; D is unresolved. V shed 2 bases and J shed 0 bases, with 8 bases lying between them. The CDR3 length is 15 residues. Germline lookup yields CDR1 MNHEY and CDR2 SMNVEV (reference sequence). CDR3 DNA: TGTGCCAGCAGTTTAACGTTCAATAGCAATCAGCCCCAGCATTTT. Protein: CASSLTFNSNQPQHF.

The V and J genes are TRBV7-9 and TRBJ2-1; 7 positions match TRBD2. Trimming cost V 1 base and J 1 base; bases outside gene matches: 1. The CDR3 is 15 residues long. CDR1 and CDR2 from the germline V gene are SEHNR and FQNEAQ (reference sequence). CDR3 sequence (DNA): TGTGCCAGCAGCTTAGTGGGGGGGTCCTACAATGAGCAGTTCTTC. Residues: CASSLVGGSYNEQFF.

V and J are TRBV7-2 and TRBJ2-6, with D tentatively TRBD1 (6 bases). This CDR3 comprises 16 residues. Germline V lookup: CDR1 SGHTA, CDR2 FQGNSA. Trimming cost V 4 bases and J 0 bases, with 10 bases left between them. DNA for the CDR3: TGTGCCAGCAGCTCCTGGGACATCTCTGGGGCCAACGTCCTGACTTTC. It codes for CASSSWDISGANVLTF.

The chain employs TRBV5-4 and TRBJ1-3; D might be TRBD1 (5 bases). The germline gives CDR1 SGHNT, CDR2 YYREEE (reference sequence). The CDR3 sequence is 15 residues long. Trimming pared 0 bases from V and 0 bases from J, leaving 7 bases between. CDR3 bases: TGTGCCAGCAGCTTGGCAGGGCTCTCTGGAAACACCATATATTTT. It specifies CASSLAGLSGNTIYF.

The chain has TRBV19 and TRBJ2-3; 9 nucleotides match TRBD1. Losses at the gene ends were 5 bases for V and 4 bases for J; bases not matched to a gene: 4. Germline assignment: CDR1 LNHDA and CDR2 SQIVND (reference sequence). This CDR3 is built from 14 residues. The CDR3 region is CASSPRQGADTQYF. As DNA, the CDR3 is TGTGCCAGTAGTCCTCGACAGGGGGCAGATACGCAGTATTTT. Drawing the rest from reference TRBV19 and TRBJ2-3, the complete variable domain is DGGITQSPKYLFRKEGQNVTLSCEQNLNHDAMYWYRQDPGQGLRLIYYSQIVNDFQKGDIAEGYSVSREKKESFPLTVTSAQKNPTAFYLCASSPRQGADTQYFGPGTRLTVL.

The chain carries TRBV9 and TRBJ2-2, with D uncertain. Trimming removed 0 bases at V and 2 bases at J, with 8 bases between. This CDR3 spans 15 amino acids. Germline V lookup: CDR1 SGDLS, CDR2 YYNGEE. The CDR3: CASSVAPENTGELFF. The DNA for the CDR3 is TGTGCCAGCAGCGTAGCCCCGGAAAACACCGGGGAGCTGTTTTTT.

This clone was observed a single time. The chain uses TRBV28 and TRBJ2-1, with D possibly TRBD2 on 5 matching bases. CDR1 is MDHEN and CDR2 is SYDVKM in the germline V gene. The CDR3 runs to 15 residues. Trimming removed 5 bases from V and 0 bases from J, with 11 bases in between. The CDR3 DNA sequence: TGTGCCAGCAGTCCACTAGGTCCCTCCTACAATGAGCAGTTCTTC. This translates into CASSPLGPSYNEQFF.

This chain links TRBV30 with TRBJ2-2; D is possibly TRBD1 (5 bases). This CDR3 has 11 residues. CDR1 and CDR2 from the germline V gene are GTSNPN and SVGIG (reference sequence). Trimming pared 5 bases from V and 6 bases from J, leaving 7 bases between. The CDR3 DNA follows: TGTGCCTGGTCAGGGCCCGGGGAGCTGTTTTTT. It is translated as CAWSGPGELFF. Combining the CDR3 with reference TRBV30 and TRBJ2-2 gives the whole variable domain SQTIHQWPATLVQPVGSPLSLECTVEGTSNPNLYWYRQAAGRGLQLLFYSVGIGQISSEVPQNLSASRPQDRQFILSSKKLLLSDSGFYLCAWSGPGELFFGEGSRLTVL.